This TCR beta chain was profiled in a study of low-dose radiotherapy and immunotherapy resistance in tumors. This CDR3 contains 15 residues. With TRAV- and TRBV-specific primers, first-strand cDNA was made, covering the alpha and beta chains. The authors amplified TCRs for about 18 PCR cycles with a constant-region primer and a V-primer adapter. TCRdb called the reads again in MiXCR, with one record for every CDR3 protein. The data show tens of thousands of distinct CDR3 sequences, under 10% seen once. Time point described: before trial treatment. A word on this clonotype: A far larger clone is a single base away, which makes a read error likely.

The starting material was PBMCs, obtained before treatment. This TCR derives from a male donor with prostate cancer. The chain links TRBV5-3 to TRBJ1-1, with TRBD1 as a possible D gene (6 bases). TRBV5-3 is an ORF for which the function is uncertain. CDR3 residues: CASSLVGGPNTEAFF. DNA of the CDR3: TGTGCCAGCAGCTTGGTCGGGGGGCCGAACACTGAAGCTTTCTTT.